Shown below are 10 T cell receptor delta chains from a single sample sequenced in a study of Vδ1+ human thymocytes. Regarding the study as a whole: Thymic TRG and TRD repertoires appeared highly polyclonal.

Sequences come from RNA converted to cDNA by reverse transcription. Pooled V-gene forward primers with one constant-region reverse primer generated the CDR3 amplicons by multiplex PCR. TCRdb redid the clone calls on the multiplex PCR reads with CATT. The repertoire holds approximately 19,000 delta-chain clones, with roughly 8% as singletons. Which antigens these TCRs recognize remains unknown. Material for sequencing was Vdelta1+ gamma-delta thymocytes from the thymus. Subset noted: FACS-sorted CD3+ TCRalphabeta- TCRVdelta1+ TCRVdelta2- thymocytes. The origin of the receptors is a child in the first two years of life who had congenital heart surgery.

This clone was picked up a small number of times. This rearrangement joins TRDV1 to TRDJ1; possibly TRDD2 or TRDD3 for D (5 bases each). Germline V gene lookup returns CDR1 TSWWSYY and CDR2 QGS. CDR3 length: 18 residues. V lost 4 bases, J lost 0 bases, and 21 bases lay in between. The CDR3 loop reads CALGGFPQGGQYTDKLIF. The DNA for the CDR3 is TGTGCTCTTGGGGGCTTCCCGCAGGGGGGCCAGTACACCGATAAACTCATCTTT.

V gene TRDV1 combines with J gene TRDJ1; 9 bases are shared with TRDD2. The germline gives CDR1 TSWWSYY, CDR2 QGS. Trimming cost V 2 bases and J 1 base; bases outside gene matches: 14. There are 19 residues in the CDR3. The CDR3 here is CALGEACPPSYGSTDKLIF. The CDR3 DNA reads TGTGCTCTTGGGGAAGCGTGCCCGCCTTCCTACGGGTCCACCGATAAACTCATCTTT.

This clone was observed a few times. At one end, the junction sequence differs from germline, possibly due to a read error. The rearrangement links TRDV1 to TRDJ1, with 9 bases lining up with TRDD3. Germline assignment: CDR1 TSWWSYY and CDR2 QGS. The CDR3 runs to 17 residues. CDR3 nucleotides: TGTGCTCTCGGGGAGATCCGGACCGGGGGGGGATACTGGCGACTCATCTTT. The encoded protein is CALGEIRTGGGYWRLIF.

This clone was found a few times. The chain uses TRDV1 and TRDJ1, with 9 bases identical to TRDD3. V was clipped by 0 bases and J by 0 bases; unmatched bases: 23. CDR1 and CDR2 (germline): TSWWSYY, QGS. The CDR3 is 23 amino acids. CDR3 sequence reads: CALGELSIYMGDKVGAYTDKLIF. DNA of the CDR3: TGTGCTCTTGGGGAACTAAGTATCTACATGGGGGATAAGGTGGGGGCATACACCGATAAACTCATCTTT.

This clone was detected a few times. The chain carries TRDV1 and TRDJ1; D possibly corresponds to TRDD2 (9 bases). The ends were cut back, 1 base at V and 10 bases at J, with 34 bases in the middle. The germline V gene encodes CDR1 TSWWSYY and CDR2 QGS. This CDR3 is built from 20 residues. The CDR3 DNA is TGTGCTCTTGGGGAACCTTGCAAGGGCCTTCCTACGAACTGGGGGGCCCCACTCATCTTT. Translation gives CALGEPCKGLPTNWGAPLIF.

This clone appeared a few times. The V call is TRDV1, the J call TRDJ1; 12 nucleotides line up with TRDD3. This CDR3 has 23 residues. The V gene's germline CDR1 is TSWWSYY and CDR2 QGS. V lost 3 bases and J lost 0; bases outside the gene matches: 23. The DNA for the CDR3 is TGTGCTCTTGGGGAGCTAAACTTCCTACCCGTACTGGGGGATACCCGGTACACCGATAAACTCATCTTT. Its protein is CALGELNFLPVLGDTRYTDKLIF.

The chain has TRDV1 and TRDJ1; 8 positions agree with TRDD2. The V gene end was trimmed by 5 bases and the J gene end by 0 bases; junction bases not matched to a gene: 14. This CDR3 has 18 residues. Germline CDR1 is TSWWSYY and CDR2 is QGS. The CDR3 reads CALGIPLFLPPYTDKLIF. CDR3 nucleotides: TGTGCTCTTGGGATCCCCCTCTTCCTACCTCCGTACACCGATAAACTCATCTTT.

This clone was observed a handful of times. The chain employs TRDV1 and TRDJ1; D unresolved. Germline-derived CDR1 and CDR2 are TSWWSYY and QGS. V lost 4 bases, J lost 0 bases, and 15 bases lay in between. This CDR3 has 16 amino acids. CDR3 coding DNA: TGTGCTCTTGGGGGACTAGGCCCGACTAACACCGATAAACTCATCTTT. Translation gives CALGGLGPTNTDKLIF.

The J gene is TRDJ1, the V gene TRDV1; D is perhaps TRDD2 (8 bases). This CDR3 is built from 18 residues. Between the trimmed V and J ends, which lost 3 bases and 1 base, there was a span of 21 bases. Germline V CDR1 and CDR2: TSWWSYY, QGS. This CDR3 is CALGDSSYVGYPTDKLIF. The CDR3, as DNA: TGTGCTCTTGGGGACTCTTCCTACGTGGGATACCCCACCGATAAACTCATCTTT.

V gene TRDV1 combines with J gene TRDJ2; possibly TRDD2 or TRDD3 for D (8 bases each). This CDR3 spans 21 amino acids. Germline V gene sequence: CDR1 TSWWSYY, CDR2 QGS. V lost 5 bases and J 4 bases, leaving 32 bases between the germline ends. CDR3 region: CALGTPSYVSGILSPTAQLFF. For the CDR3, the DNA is TGTGCTCTTGGGACGCCTTCCTATGTATCGGGGATACTATCGCCGACAGCACAACTCTTCTTT.